Shown below are 5 T cell receptor beta chains from a single sample sequenced in a study of beta chain features in type 1 diabetes. These receptors' targets are unknown. The authors reverse transcribed all of the isolated RNA, so sequencing captured expressed TCRB transcripts. Only in-frame clones appear in the TCRdb table, and some are missing; sequencing was by immunoSEQ multiplex PCR. The sample comprises approximately 140,000 clones, approximately 9% of which are singletons, and approximately 0.7% rests with the top ten. Study observations and caveats: The study found moderately but significantly shorter TCRB CDR3s in all four CD4+ subsets of Type 1 diabetes patients.

Source material: central memory CD4+ T cells from blood. These receptors were obtained from a man younger than 40 with type 1 diabetes.

This clone was seen only a few times. The chain's CDR3 is CASSTDSLYGYTF. CDR3 DNA: TGTGCCAGCTCAACCGACAGCCTCTATGGCTACACCTTC. V is TRBV18 and J is TRBJ1-2, with D possibly matching TRBD1 (5 bases). Per germline, CDR1 KGHSH and CDR2 LQKENI. This CDR3 is built from 13 residues. Trimming pared 5 bases from V and 4 bases from J, leaving 11 bases between.

This clone was recorded a few times. The chain is built from TRBV7-2 and TRBJ1-2; unclear D gene. The CDR3 spans 13 residues. Germline V gene lookup returns CDR1 SGHTA and CDR2 FQGNSA. Trimming removed 1 base at V and 4 bases at J, with 7 bases between. The CDR3 DNA is TGTGCCAGCAGCTTAGACAGAACCTATGGCTACACCTTC. This translates into CASSLDRTYGYTF.

This clone was counted only a few times. The genes are TRBV5-4 and TRBJ1-2; TRBD1 aligns across 10 bases. Unmatched junction bases numbered 6, after V lost 4 bases and J lost 0 bases. Germline V gene lookup returns CDR1 SGHNT and CDR2 YYREEE (reference sequence). This CDR3 is 16 amino acids long. CDR3 in amino acids: CASSREGQGSNYGYTF. DNA of the CDR3: TGTGCCAGCAGCCGAGAGGGACAGGGGTCTAACTATGGCTACACCTTC.

The genes are TRBV5-6 and TRBJ1-6; 8 bases are shared with TRBD1. The germline gives CDR1 SGHDT, CDR2 YYEEEE. The CDR3 runs 16 residues. With 3 bases clipped from V and 6 bases from J, the junction kept 8 bases outside the gene matches. The CDR3 nucleotides read TGTGCCAGCAGCTGGGGGGACAGGCGGCTTAATTCACCCCTCCACTTT. It codes for CASSWGDRRLNSPLHF.

The chain uses TRBV25-1 and TRBJ2-7; TRBD1 might be the D (7 bases). Trimming stripped 8 bases from V and 3 bases from J, with 14 bases between. CDR1 and CDR2 (germline): MGHDK, SYGVNS. CDR3 size: 13 residues. The CDR3 reads CASAHQGGYEQYF. Written as DNA, the CDR3 is TGTGCCAGCGCACATCAGGGGGGCTACGAGCAGTACTTC.